Described below is a single T cell receptor (beta chain) sequence and its context. These data come from a study of cytomegalovirus exposure and HLA in healthy donors. The CDR3 length is 14 residues. V lost 5 bases and J 3 bases, leaving 12 bases between the germline ends. In germline, CDR1 is MNHNS, CDR2 SASEGT. Primers: 60 Vbeta forward and 13 Jbeta reverse. Assay: immunoSEQ multiplex PCR; the TCRdb copy retains only in-frame clones and omits some. The repertoire holds about 120,000 clones, with around 80% as singletons. Sequencing used PBMCs. The rearrangement joins TRBV6-1 to TRBJ2-3, with a possible D match to TRBD2 (5 bases). The receptor was derived from a man in his fifties or sixties in good health and CMV-seronegative. The CDR3 coding sequence is TGTGCCAGCAGTCTCTCGGACTTAACAGATACGCAGTATTTT. The encoded protein is CASSLSDLTDTQYF.